This T cell receptor beta chain was recovered during a study of PD-1 blockade in classical Hodgkin lymphoma. The time point here: cycle 4 day 1 (C4D1), after 5 to 7 weeks of nivolumab. Each patient's relapse followed autologous stem cell transplantation, and brentuximab vedotin exposure varied. Classification of best responses gave complete response, partial response or progressive disease. Produced via immunoSEQ multiplex PCR; TCRdb's table is partial and in-frame only. The sample includes more than 90,000 clones, roughly 78% of them seen just once. V lost 4 bases and J lost 7, with 16 bases in between. Germline V CDR1 and CDR2: MNHEY, SVGAGI. CDR3 size: 14 residues.

The sample here was peripheral blood mononuclear cells (PBMCs), taken before the fourth cycle of nivolumab. The clonotype comes from a human donor with classical Hodgkin lymphoma. The chain recombines TRBV6-5 with TRBJ1-1, with D possibly matching TRBD1 (6 bases). The CDR3 sequence: CASSSPGGAGEAFF. CDR3 DNA: TGTGCCAGCAGTTCCCCCGGGGGGGCAGGTGAAGCTTTCTTT.